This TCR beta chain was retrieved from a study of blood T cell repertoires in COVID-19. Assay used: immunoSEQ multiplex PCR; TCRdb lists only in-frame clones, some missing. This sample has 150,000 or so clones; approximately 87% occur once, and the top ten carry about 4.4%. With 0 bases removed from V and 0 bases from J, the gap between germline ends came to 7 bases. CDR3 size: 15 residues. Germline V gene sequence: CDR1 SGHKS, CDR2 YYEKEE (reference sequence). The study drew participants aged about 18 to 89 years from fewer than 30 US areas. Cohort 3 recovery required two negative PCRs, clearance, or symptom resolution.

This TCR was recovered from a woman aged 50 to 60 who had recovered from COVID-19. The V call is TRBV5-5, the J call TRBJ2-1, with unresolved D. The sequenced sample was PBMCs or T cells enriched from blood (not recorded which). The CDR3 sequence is CASSLAPSSYNEQFF. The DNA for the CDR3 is TGTGCCAGCAGCTTGGCTCCGAGCTCCTACAATGAGCAGTTCTTC.